This T cell receptor (beta chain) comes out of a study of cytomegalovirus exposure and HLA in healthy donors (dated by TCRdb to 2016 to 2017). Broadly, across the study: An earlier analysis of roughly 500 of the donors reported around 280 Gb of sequence data and 117 million unique TCR beta sequences obtained from around 190 million T cells. Typing coverage varied by locus: about 620-630 donors for A, B, C, DRB1 and DQB1; 522 for DQA1; around 610 for DPA1; approximately 490 for DPB1. Rather than drawing on any new phenotypic data, the later analysis identified candidate immune exposures from TCR beta sequences and the way those sequences occurred across donors. In addition to the first cohort of 500 to 850 subjects, a separate validation cohort of 120 different subjects was used. A handful of DR-DQ haplotypes were handled as single units for association and clustering because linkage in the cohort was strong. A later analysis re-analyzed previously published TCR beta repertoires from 600 to 850 donors and added high-resolution HLA genotyping to study TCR occurrence patterns. An early release that covered approximately 600 HLA-typed donors contained around 300 gigabases of sequencing data and about 93 million unique TCR sequences. The aim of the study was to test whether cataloging public T cell receptors could identify signatures of past pathogen exposure. The study profiled the T cell repertoires of approximately 700 subjects by immunosequencing and related them to cytomegalovirus serostatus. An earlier analysis of some 500 of the donors applied high-throughput TCR beta sequencing to assess whether each TCR beta V gene segment acted as functional or pseudogenic. HLA typing included class I and class II loci at four-digit resolution. High-throughput TCR immunosequencing, statistical association of individual TCRs with disease status, and machine learning were combined to predict cytomegalovirus infection status. Every repertoire in the discovery cohort had been generated on one and the same sequencing platform. Donor age, sex, ethnicity and CMV serostatus were collected together with the repertoire data. Genome-wide SNP genotypes for about 55% of the roughly 670 donors were used in a later genetic analysis, which treated that subset as a discovery cohort. Among some 410 genotyped donors of the cohort, an average of roughly 240,000 unique TCR beta nucleotide sequences were sequenced per donor, 15% to 20% of them non-productive. Among the roughly 370 genotyped donors, approximately 82% belonged to the genetic ancestry cluster associated with self-reported Caucasian donors. The paper's findings and limits, for the study overall: In the study, some 180 TCR beta chains were listed as associated with cytomegalovirus. When HLA alleles, especially DR and DQ, strongly co-occurred, attributing TCR associations to individual alleles was difficult. Broadly in line with IMGT annotations, most TCR beta V segments showed up in productive rearrangements about 90% or about 30% of the time in an earlier analysis of several hundred of the donors. Compared with the approximately 700-donor mean, donors in an Asian-associated ancestry cluster had fewer N-insertions in productive TCRs, according to a later genetic analysis. The earlier analysis of approximately 560 of the donors excluded roughly 16 rarely observed V segments, including chromosome 9 orphons, because counts were too low. Compared with equally common non-associated chains, HLA-associated TCR beta chains in a later analysis were more clonally expanded and had lower generation probabilities. CMV serostatus was the only immune exposure information available for the cohort. A later analysis found that most CMV-associated TCR beta chains appeared HLA-restricted, with HLA associations seemingly driven largely by CMV exposure. Sequencing depth was assumed to be roughly uniform across donors in the presence/absence analyses, though that assumption may not hold. HLA typing was unavailable for some donors at each locus, so association tests used only the typed subset. A further reported finding was that TCR beta sequences accurately predicted the HLA-A and HLA-B alleles for most subjects in the first cohort. According to a later analysis, TCR association rates differed among HLA loci, with DRB1 alleles showing the most associated TCRs and HLA-C alleles showing the fewest. Most TCR sequences were seen in very few donors, while some public TCRs were found in many individuals. The authors suggested that the approach could potentially be generalized to other disease states and immunological phenotypes. The classifier was reported to diagnose cytomegalovirus status with high specificity and sensitivity in both the original cohort and the validation cohort. V-gene and J-gene trimming of TCR beta chains was associated with a missense DCLRE1C variant in a later genetic analysis, and the association was replicated in an independent cohort. According to a later analysis, parvovirus B19, influenza, CMV and Epstein-Barr virus appeared linked to several top co-occurrence clusters. Linkage disequilibrium might explain the correlated functional status among segregating V segments, but an unknown experimental factor could not be ruled out. A group of highly shared sequence variants was considered likely to be a technical artifact of the sequencing pipeline. In this cohort, only TCR beta chains were sequenced, and detectable features were limited by the absence of alpha or paired-chain data. Specific HLA alleles were associated with more than 15,000 TCR beta sequences at a false discovery rate of 0.05 in a later analysis. In vitro tests confirmed that a few of the cytomegalovirus-associated TCR beta chains recognize cytomegalovirus antigens.

The cohort was made up of roughly 670 healthy bone marrow donors. Cohort members were all nominally healthy when sampled, although unrecorded immune exposures were likely present. CMV serostatus was positive for 250 to 300 and negative for about half of the roughly 700 cohort members, and was not recorded for this donor. A peripheral blood sample was provided by each donor, and peripheral blood mononuclear cells were used for TCR beta sequencing. Genomic DNA was extracted from the blood cell samples with the Qiagen DNeasy Blood Extraction Kit. Library generation was performed with the immunoSEQ multiplex PCR assay. A mixture of 60 forward primers for TCR Vbeta segments and 13 reverse primers for TCR Jbeta segments was used in the multiplex PCR. The CDR3 region of rearranged TCR beta genes was amplified from genomic DNA by a multiplex PCR assay. Amplified TCR beta libraries were sequenced as 87-base-pair reads on the Illumina HiSeq System. Processing in the source paper ran as follows. A later analysis tallied around 80 million unique TCR beta chains across the 700 or so repertoires, and about 12 million of those chains were shared by two or more donors. To remove PCR and sequencing errors, raw reads were error-corrected and collapsed into unique sequences using a nearest-neighbor algorithm that merged closely related sequences. Alignment of CDR3 sequences to IMGT reference sequences was used to assign V, D and J gene segments. For a sequence to be retained, a match of at least six nucleotides was required to both a V gene segment and a J gene segment. Rearrangements were called productive when the CDR3 lacked stop codons and stayed in frame with V and J; all others were non-productive. CDR3 was defined by IMGT convention, running from the second conserved V-encoded cysteine to the conserved J-encoded phenylalanine. Sequences without an unambiguous match to a single V gene segment were excluded from the earlier analysis of 587 of the donors. In an earlier analysis of 587 of the donors, V segments were called functional above 56.7% productive rearrangements and were called segregating when the between-donor standard deviation exceeded 5%. A statistical classification framework was built to diagnose cytomegalovirus status from the catalog of TCR beta chain sequences. In a later analysis, V and J genes were assigned by comparing TCR nucleotide sequences against IMGT/GENE-DB human TR gene sequences. Using the TCRdist pipeline, a later analysis assigned CDR3 sequences along with most-parsimonious VDJ recombination scenarios. A later analysis defined each TCR beta chain by its CDR3 amino acid sequence plus V-gene family, and excluded reads lacking a unique V-gene family. A later analysis removed 592 highly shared, low-generation-probability nucleotide sequences to deal with suspected cross-contamination and a sequencing artifact. In a later analysis, a clonal expansion index was calculated for each public chain from normalized within-repertoire ranks of inferred template counts. In a later analysis, generation probabilities were computed using a VDJ recombination model fitted to out-of-frame rearrangements, and the results were checked against IGoR. In a later analysis, TCR-TCR, TCR-HLA and TCR-CMV co-occurrence was scored with hypergeometric tests, and a repertoire-size bias correction was applied to TCR pairs. In a later analysis, false discovery rates were estimated by permuting HLA or CMV assignments 20 times. A later analysis grouped co-occurring TCRs with DBSCAN, adding TCRdist sequence similarity when clustering within HLA-allele-positive subsets. For co-occurrence clustering, repertoires with fewer than 30,000 or more than 120,000 public chains were excluded, along with five or six repertoires with anomalous nucleotide sharing. This is the immuneACCESS table as TCRdb keeps it, with only in-frame sequences that have V and J called. A part of the clones is gone; compared with another copy, unresolved V genes explain less than half, and the rest is unexplained. Clonal size and the V and J genes are those of that table, whereas D and trimming came from the DNA. The sample table shows some 56,000 clones, and roughly 50% are seen once. The ten top clones hold approximately 10% of the sample.

This clone was recorded a few times. The clone's antigen remains unknown. No clone much larger than this one lies a single base away; base qualities are absent. The clonotype originates from a human donor in good health. Sequences were obtained from PBMCs.

At the DNA level, the sequence is TGTGCCAGCAGGCAGGGGGAGTTTGGCAATAATTCACCCCTCCACTTT. The resulting protein is CASRQGEFGNNSPLHF. The chain couples TRBV25-1 to TRBJ1-6; the junction holds 7 bases that match TRBD1. From a lookup of the germline V gene, CDR1 and CDR2 are MGHDK and SYGVNS. V trim: 6 bases; J trim: 5 bases; unmatched bases: 10. From its cysteine to its phenylalanine, the CDR3 spans 16 amino acids. Here the CDR3 DNA is all that survives: 48 bases in frame from base 1.